This T cell receptor (beta chain) is drawn from a study of blood T cells in healthy people across ages. Next came a second PCR, run for about 6 to 12 cycles, which used a sample-barcoded 5' primer along with a J-beta primer mix. TCRdb passed the 5' RACE reads through MiXCR, listing each CDR3 protein once. The repertoire includes approximately 600,000 distinct CDR3 sequences, under 70% of them detected once, and over 30% sits in the top ten. This clonotype has more than one count but fewer than ten. This CDR3 comprises 14 residues. Germline V gene sequence: CDR1 DFQATT, CDR2 SNEGSKA (reference sequence). Trimming took off 3 bases at V and 4 bases at J, with 10 bases between the two ends.

V and J are TRBV20-1 and TRBJ2-6; D possibly corresponds to TRBD1 (5 bases). The origin of this receptor is a man aged 55 to 70 in good health. Sequenced sample: blood. CDR3 sequence reads: CSASGATGANVLTF. CDR3 nucleotide sequence: TGCAGTGCTAGTGGGGCGACCGGGGCCAACGTCCTGACTTTC.